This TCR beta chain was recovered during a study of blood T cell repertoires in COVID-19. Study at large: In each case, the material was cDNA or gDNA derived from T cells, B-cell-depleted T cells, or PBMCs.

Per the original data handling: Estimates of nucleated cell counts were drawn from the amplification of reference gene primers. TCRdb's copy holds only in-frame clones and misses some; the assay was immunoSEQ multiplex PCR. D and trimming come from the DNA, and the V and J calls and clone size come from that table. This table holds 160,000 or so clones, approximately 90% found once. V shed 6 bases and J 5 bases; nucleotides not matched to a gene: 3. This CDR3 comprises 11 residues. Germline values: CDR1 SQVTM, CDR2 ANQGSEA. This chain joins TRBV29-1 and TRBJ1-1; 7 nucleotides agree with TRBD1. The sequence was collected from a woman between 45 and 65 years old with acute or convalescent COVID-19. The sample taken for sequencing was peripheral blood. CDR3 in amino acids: CSVQGSTEAFF. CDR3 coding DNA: TGCAGCGTACAGGGGTCAACTGAAGCTTTCTTT.